This TCR beta chain is drawn from a study of identical twins. TCRdb re-analysed the 5' RACE reads in MiXCR, keeping a single row per CDR3 protein. The sample contains 450,000 or so distinct CDR3 sequences, about a fifth of which appear only once. Trimming removed 0 bases at V and 3 bases at J, with 7 bases between. This CDR3 is built from 14 residues. Looked up from germline, CDR1 is SGHKS and CDR2 is YYEKEE (reference sequence). This clonotype was seen only a few times. Material for sequencing was naive T cells sorted from blood. V and J are TRBV5-5 and TRBJ1-5; D call uncertain. The TCR was taken from a man between 45 and 60 years old in good health. CDR3 sequence (DNA): TGTGCCAGCAGCTTGGCAGCCCTCAATCAGCCCCAGCATTTT. It translates to CASSLAALNQPQHF.